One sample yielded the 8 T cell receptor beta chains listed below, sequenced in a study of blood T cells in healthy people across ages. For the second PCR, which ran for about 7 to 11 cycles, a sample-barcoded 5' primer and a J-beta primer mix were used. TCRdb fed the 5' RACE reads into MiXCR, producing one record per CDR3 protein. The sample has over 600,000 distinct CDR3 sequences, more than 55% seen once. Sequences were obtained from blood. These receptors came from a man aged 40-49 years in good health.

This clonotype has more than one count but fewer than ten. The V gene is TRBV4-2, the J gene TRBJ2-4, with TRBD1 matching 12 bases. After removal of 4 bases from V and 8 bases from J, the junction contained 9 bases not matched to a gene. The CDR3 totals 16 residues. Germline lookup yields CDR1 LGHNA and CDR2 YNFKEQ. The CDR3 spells CASSRLGTGGSDIQYF. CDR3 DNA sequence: TGTGCCAGCAGCCGTTTAGGGACAGGGGGCTCGGACATTCAGTACTTC.

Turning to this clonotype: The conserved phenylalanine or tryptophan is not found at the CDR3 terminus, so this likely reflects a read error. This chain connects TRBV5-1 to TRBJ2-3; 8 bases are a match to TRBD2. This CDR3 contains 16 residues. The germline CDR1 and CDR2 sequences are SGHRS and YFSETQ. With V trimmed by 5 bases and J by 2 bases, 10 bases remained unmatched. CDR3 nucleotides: TGCGCCAGCAGTAGGTCTGGCGGGGGGCACACAGATACGCAGTATTTG. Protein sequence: CASSRSGGGHTDTQYL.

This CDR3 reads CASSYTQGTSNYGYTF. DNA for the CDR3: TGTGCCAGCAGCTATACACAGGGCACCTCTAACTATGGCTACACCTTC. This rearrangement joins TRBV7-9 to TRBJ1-2, with a weak D call TRBD1 (6 bases). V dropped 4 bases and J dropped 0 bases, with 15 bases sitting between them. CDR1 is SEHNR, CDR2 FQNEAQ, per germline (reference sequence). There are 16 residues in the CDR3. Drawing the rest from reference TRBV7-9 and TRBJ1-2, the complete variable domain is DTGVSQNPRHKITKRGQNVTFRCDPISEHNRLYWYRQTLGQGPEFLTYFQNEAQLEKSRLLSDRFSAERPKGSFSTLEIQRTEQGDSAMYLCASSYTQGTSNYGYTFGSGTRLTVV.

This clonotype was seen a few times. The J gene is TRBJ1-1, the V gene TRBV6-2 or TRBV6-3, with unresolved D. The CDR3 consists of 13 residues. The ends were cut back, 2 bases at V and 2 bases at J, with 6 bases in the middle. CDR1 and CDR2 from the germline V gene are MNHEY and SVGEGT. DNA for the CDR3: TGTGCCAGCAGTTACCGGGTCAACACTGAAGCTTTCTTT. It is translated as CASSYRVNTEAFF.

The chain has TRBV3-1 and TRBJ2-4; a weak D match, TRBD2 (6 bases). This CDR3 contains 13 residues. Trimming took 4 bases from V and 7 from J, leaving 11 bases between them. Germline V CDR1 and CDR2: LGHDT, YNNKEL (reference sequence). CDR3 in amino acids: CASSLEGGNIQYF. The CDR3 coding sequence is TGTGCCAGCAGCCTGGAGGGTGGGAACATTCAGTACTTC.

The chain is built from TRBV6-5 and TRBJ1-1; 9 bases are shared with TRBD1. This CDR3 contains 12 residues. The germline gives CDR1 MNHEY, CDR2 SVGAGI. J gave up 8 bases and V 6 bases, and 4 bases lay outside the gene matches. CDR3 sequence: CASRRDRGEAFF. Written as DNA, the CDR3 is TGTGCCAGCAGGAGAGACAGGGGGGAAGCTTTCTTT.

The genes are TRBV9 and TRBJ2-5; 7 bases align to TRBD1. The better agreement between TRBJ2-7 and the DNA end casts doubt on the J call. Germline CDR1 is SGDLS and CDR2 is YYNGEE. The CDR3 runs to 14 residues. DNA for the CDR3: TGTGCCAGCAGCGTAACTGGCAGGGGGAACGAGCAGTACTTC. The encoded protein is CASSVTGRGNEQYF.

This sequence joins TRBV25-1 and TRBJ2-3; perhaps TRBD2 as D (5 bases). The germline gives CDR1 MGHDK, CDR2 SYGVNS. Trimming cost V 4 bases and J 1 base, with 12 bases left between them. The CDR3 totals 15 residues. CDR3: CASSGTSRRTDTQYF. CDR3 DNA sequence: TGTGCCAGCAGTGGTACTAGTCGGCGCACAGATACGCAGTATTTT.